This T cell receptor (beta chain) was identified in a study of blood T cell repertoires in COVID-19 (dated by TCRdb to about 2020). With respect to the entire study: Collaborator samples came from the United States, Italy and Spain and covered acute and convalescent phases of COVID-19. The repertoires were made available in a free public database intended to serve as a resource for research on the immune response to SARS-CoV-2. The prospective study material was composed of cDNA or gDNA derived from T cells, B-cell-depleted T cells, or PBMCs. Deeply sampled blood TCRbeta repertoires from subjects exposed to, actively infected with, or recovered from COVID-19 were included in the dataset. The sample metadata nearly always contained a de-identified subject ID, COVID-19 status, age in years and sex. Where available, HLA class I and class II types were taken from metadata supplied by the sample provider and were not determined by assay-based typing. The samples were drawn from two sources: the first 160 participants of the ongoing ImmuneRACE study, and over 950 subjects contributed by 6 global collaborators. Summary of the overall study and its limitations: How much clinical and demographic metadata was included differed by source and by participant, and the metadata was provided uncurated.

Concerning this clone: The target of this receptor is not known. The input lacks base qualities; no much larger clone sits a single base away.

TCRbeta CDR3 regions were amplified from genomic DNA using the immunoSEQ Assay, a bias-controlled multiplex PCR. In the paper's pipeline: Nucleated cell counts per sample were estimated from amplification of reference gene primers within the assay. Sequence reads were collapsed and filtered to measure the absolute abundance of every unique TCRbeta CDR3 rearrangement. For each sample, productive Simpson clonality was calculated as the square root of Simpson's diversity index over productive rearrangements. The immuneACCESS repertoire file appears here via TCRdb, limited to in-frame rearrangements. These files lack a portion of the clones; in checked studies, under half of the deficit traces to unresolved V genes, and the cause of the others is not known. V, J and clone size reflect that table, while D and trimming were determined from the DNA. The sample includes hundreds of thousands of clones, with 85% to 90% observed a single time. The ten largest clones capture about 6.3% of the sample.

One collaborating source in Seattle enrolled patients while the patients were actively infected and followed the patients over time throughout the course of disease. Whole blood was collected in K2EDTA tubes by collaborating institutions according to the institutions' own protocols. For TCRbeta analysis, collaborators shipped samples in one of three forms: frozen whole blood, isolated PBMCs, or DNA extracted from either of those sample types. What was sequenced was peripheral blood. The clonotype comes from a woman aged 50 to 60 with COVID-19, enrolled during active disease.

The CDR3 sequence is CASKTGASTDTQYF. The nucleotide sequence is given as TGTGCCAGCAAGACGGGAGCTAGCACAGATACGCAGTATTTT. The chain was built from TRBV6-5 and TRBJ2-3, with TRBD2 perhaps the D gene, on 6 matching bases. The germline ends are 11 bases apart after V is trimmed by 7 bases and J by 0 bases. From its cysteine to its phenylalanine, the CDR3 spans 14 amino acids. Left in the record is the CDR3 DNA by itself, 42 bases read in frame from the first base. CDR1 and CDR2 are drawn from the germline V gene: MNHEY, SVGAGI.